Each of the 8 T cell receptor beta chains below was sequenced from the same sample in a study of response to subunit inactivated influenza vaccine. TCRdb fed the RT-PCR reads into MiXCR, producing one record per CDR3 protein. The sample carries a few hundred thousand distinct CDR3 sequences, approximately 14% recorded once. The material sequenced was PBMCs from blood, taken 12 days after vaccination. Receptor source: a man aged 50-59 years who received an inactivated influenza vaccine.

This clonotype was seen more than once but under ten times. V usage is TRBV12-5 and J usage is TRBJ1-5; D unresolved. This CDR3 contains 13 residues. Germline V gene sequence: CDR1 LGHNT, CDR2 FRNRAP. Deletions cut 1 base from V and 5 bases from J, with 6 bases between. CDR3 nucleotides: TGTGCTAGTGGTTTGGGGGGTGATCAGCCCCAGCATTTT. This sequence encodes CASGLGGDQPQHF.

This chain links TRBV29-1 with TRBJ1-2; TRBD1 is a possible D gene (5 bases). Trimming cost V 4 bases and J 4 bases, with 10 bases left between them. The CDR3 runs 12 residues. Germline V gives CDR1 SQVTM, CDR2 ANQGSEA. The CDR3 region is CSVAGGVYGYTF. The DNA of the CDR3 is TGCAGCGTTGCGGGGGGGGTCTATGGCTACACCTTC.

This clonotype has ten or more counts. The V gene is TRBV10-2, the J gene TRBJ2-3; D gene unclear. This CDR3 is built from 14 residues. Germline V gives CDR1 WSHSY, CDR2 SAAADI. Trimming stripped 4 bases from V and 2 bases from J, with 10 bases between. This CDR3 is CASSGALDTDTQYF. DNA of the CDR3: TGCGCCAGCAGTGGAGCGCTCGACACAGATACGCAGTATTTT.

In this sample, this clonotype turned up a few times. The chain carries TRBV5-1 and TRBJ1-2; possible D gene TRBD1, 5 bases. Trimming stripped 5 bases from V and 11 bases from J, with 13 bases between. Germline CDR1 is SGHRS and CDR2 is YFSETQ. CDR3 length: 11 residues. The CDR3 here is CASSFQGFYTF. The CDR3 nucleotides are TGCGCCAGCAGTTTCCAGGGTTTTTACACCTTC.

The table lists this clonotype with a few counts. The J gene is TRBJ2-5, the V gene TRBV20-1; D not resolved. The germline gives CDR1 DFQATT, CDR2 SNEGSKA (reference sequence). Trimming stripped 4 bases from V and 0 bases from J, with 12 bases between. This CDR3 spans 14 amino acids. CDR3 in amino acids: CSATGPPYQETQYF. The CDR3 coding sequence is TGCAGTGCTACCGGTCCCCCGTACCAAGAGACCCAGTACTTC.

This clonotype was recorded many times. The chain is built from TRBV7-9 and TRBJ2-7; no clear D gene. The CDR3 covers 13 residues. Trimming stripped 5 bases from V and 3 bases from J, with 11 bases between. Per the germline V gene, CDR1 is SEHNR and CDR2 is FQNEAQ (reference sequence). CDR3 amino acids: CASSLGSYYEQYF. The CDR3 coding sequence is TGTGCCAGCAGCCTCGGGTCTTACTACGAGCAGTACTTC.

The V call is TRBV20-1, the J call TRBJ2-7; 7 bases are a match to TRBD1. The CDR3 has 13 amino acids. Germline-derived CDR1 and CDR2 are DFQATT and SNEGSKA (reference sequence). Germline trimming cut 3 bases from V and 3 bases from J; bases unmatched to any gene: 5. CDR3 region: CSARPGQSYEQYF. The CDR3 DNA is TGCAGTGCTAGGCCGGGACAGAGCTACGAGCAGTACTTC.

The V call is TRBV7-8, the J call TRBJ2-3, with D tentatively TRBD2 (6 bases). The V end was cut by 2 bases, the J end by 1 base, with 16 bases between. The CDR3 runs 17 residues. Germline CDR1 SGHVS, CDR2 FQNEAQ. The CDR3 DNA reads as TGTGCCAGCAGCTTAACCCTAGCGTGGGGGGGCACAGATACGCAGTATTTT. Translating gives CASSLTLAWGGTDTQYF.